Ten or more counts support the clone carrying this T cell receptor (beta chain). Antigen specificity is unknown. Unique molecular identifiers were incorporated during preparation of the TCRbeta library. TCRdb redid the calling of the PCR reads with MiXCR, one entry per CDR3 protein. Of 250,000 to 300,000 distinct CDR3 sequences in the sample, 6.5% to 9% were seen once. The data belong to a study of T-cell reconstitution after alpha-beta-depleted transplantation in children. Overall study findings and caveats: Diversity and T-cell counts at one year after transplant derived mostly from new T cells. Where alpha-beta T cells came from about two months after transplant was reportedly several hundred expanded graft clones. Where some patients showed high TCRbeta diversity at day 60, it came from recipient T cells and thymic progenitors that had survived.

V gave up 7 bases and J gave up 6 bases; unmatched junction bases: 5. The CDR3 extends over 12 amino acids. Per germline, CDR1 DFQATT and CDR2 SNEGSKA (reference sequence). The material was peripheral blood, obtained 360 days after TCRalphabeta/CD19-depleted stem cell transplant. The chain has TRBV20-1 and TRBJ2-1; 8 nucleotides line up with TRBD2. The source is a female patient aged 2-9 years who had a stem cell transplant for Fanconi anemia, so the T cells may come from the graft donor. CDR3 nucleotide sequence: TGCAGTGTGAGTAGCGGGACCAATGAGCAGTTCTTC. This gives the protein CSVSSGTNEQFF.